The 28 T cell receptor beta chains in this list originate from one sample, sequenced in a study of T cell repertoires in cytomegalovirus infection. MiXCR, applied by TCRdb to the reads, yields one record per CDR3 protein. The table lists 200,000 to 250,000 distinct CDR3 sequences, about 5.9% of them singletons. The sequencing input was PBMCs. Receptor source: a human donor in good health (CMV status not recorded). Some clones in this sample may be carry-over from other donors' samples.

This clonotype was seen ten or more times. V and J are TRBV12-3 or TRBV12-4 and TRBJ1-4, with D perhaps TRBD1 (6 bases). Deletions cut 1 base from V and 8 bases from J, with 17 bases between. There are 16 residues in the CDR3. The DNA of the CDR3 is TGTGCCAGCAGTTTAGAGGTTGGCAGGGGAGGCGAAAAACTGTTTTTT. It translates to CASSLEVGRGGEKLFF.

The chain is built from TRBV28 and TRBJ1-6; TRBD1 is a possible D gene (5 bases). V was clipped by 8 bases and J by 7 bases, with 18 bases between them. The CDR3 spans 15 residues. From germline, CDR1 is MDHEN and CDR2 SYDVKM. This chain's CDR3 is CASGPFEGKNSPLHF. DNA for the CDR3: TGTGCCAGCGGTCCTTTTGAGGGGAAGAATTCACCCCTCCACTTT.

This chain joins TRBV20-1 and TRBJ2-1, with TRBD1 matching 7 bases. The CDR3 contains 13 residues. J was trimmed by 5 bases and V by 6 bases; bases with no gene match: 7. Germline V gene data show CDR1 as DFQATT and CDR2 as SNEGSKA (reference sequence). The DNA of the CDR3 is TGCAGTGCAGGACAGGAAAGCAACAATGAGCAGTTCTTC. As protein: CSAGQESNNEQFF.

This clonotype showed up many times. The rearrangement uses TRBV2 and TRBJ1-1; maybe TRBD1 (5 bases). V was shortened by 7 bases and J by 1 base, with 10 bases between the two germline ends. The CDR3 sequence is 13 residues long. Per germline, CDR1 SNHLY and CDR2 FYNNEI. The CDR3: CASTIGQNTEAFF. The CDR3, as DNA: TGTGCCAGCACTATAGGACAGAACACTGAAGCTTTCTTT. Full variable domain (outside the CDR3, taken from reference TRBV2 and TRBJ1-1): EPEVTQTPSHQVTQMGQEVILRCVPISNHLYFYWYRQILGQKVEFLVSFYNNEISEKSEIFDDQFSVERPDGSNFTLKIRSTKLEDSAMYFCASTIGQNTEAFFGQGTRLTVV.

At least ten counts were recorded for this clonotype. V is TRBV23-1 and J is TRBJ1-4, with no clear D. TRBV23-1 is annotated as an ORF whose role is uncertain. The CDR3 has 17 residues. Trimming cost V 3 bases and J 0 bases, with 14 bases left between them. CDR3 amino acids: CASSHVAAVATNEKLFF. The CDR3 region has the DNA TGCGCCAGCAGTCATGTTGCGGCAGTTGCAACTAATGAAAAACTGTTTTTT.

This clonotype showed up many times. In DNA form, the CDR3 reads TGCAGCGCCGGACAGGGGATCGCGATGAACACTGAAGCTTTCTTT. Its translation is CSAGQGIAMNTEAFF. The genes are TRBV29-1 and TRBJ1-1, with TRBD1 matching over 9 bases. CDR1 and CDR2 from the germline V gene are SQVTM and ANQGSEA. The CDR3 extends over 15 amino acids. Losses at the gene ends were 7 bases for V and 0 bases for J; bases not matched to a gene: 9.

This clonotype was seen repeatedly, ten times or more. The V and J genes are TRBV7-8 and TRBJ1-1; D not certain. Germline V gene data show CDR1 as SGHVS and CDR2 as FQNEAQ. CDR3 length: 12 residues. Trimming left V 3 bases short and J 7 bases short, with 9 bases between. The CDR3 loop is CASSFRGNEAFF. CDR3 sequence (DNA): TGTGCCAGCAGCTTTCGGGGTAATGAAGCTTTCTTT.

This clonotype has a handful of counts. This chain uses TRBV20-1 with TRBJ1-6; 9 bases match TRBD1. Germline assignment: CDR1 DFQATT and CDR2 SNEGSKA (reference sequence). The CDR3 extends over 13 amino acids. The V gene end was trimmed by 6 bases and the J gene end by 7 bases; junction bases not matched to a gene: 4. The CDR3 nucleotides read TGCAGTGCCAAGGACAGGGGAAATTCACCCCTCCACTTT. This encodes CSAKDRGNSPLHF.

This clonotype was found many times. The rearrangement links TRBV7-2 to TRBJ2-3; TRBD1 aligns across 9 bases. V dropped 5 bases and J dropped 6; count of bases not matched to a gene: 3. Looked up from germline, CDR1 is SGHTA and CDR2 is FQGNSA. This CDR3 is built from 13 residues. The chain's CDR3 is CASSRDRVDTQYF. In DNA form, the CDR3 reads TGTGCCAGCAGCAGGGACAGGGTGGATACGCAGTATTTT.

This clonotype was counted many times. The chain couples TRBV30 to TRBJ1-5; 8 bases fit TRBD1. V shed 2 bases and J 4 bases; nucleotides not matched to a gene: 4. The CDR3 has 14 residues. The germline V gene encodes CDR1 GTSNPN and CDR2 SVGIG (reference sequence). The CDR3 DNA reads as TGTGCCTGGAGTCCGCGACAGGGGAATCAGCCCCAGCATTTT. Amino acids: CAWSPRQGNQPQHF.

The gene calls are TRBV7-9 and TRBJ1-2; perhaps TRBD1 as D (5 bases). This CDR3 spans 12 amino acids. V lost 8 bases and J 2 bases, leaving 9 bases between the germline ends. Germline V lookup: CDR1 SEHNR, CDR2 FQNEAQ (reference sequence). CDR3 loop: CASEGRNYGYTF. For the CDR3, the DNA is TGTGCCAGCGAGGGACGGAACTATGGCTACACCTTC.

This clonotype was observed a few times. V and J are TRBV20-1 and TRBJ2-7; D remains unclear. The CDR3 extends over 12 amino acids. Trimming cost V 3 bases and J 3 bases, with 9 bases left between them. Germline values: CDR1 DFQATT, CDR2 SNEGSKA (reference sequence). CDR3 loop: CSASRTDYEQYF. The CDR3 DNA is TGCAGTGCTAGTCGTACAGACTACGAGCAGTACTTC.

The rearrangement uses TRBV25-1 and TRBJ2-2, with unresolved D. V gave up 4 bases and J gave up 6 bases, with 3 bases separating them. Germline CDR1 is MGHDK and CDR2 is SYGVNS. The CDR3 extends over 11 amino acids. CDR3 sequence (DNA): TGTGCCAGCAGTGCATCCGGGGAGCTGTTTTTT. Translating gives CASSASGELFF. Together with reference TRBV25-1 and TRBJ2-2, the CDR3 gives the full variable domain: EADIYQTPRYLVIGTGKKITLECSQTMGHDKMYWYQQDPGMELHLIHYSYGVNSTEKGDLSSESTVSRIRTEHFPLTLESARPSHTSQYLCASSASGELFFGEGSRLTVL.

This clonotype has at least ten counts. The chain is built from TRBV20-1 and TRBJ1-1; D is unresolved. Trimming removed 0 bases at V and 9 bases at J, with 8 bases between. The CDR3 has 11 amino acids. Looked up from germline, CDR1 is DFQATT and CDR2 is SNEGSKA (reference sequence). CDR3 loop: CSAREVYQAFF. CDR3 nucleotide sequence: TGCAGTGCTAGAGAGGTCTATCAAGCTTTCTTT.

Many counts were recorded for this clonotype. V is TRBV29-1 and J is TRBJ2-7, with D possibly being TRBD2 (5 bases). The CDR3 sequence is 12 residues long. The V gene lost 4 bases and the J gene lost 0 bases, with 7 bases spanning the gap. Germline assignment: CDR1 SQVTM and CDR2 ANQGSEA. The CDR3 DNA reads TGCAGCGTTGGGGAGATCTCCTACGAGCAGTACTTC. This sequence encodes CSVGEISYEQYF.

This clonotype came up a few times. The CDR3 coding sequence is TGTGCCGAACGTAGGGGACCCACAGATACGCAGTATTTT. As protein: CAERRGPTDTQYF. This chain joins TRBV6-2 or TRBV6-3 and TRBJ2-3; the D gene could be TRBD1 or TRBD2 (5 bases each). Germline CDR1 MNHEY, CDR2 SVGEGT. This CDR3 is built from 13 residues. V lost 11 bases to trimming and J lost 2 bases, with 14 bases between them.

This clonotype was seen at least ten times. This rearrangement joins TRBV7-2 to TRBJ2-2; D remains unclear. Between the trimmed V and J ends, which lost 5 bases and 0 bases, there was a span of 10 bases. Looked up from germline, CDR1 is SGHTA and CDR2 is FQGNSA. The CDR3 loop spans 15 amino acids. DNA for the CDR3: TGTGCCAGCAGCCTCGTCTTAGCGAACACCGGGGAGCTGTTTTTT. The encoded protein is CASSLVLANTGELFF.

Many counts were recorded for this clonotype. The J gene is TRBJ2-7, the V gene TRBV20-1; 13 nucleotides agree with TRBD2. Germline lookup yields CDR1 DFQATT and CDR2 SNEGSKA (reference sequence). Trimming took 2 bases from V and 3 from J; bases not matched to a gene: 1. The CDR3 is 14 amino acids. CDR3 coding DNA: TGCAGTGCTAGAAGGACTAGCGGGGGCTACGAGCAGTACTTC. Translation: CSARRTSGGYEQYF.

In DNA, the CDR3 is TGTGCCAGCACGCGACTCATCGGGGAGCTGTTTTTT. Translating gives CASTRLIGELFF. V is TRBV12-3 or TRBV12-4 and J is TRBJ2-2; no reliable D call. The CDR3 consists of 12 residues. V gave up 7 bases and J gave up 7 bases, with 10 bases separating them.

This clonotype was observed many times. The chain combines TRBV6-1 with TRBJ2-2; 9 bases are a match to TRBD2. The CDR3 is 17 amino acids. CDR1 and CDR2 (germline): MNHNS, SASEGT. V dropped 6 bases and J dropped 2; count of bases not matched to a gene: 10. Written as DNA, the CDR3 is TGTGCCAGCAGGATCTTAGCGGGGGTCCGAAACACCGGGGAGCTGTTTTTT. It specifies CASRILAGVRNTGELFF.

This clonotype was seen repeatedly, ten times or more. The chain's CDR3 is CASAPSGGAGETQYF. Written as DNA, the CDR3 is TGTGCCAGCGCCCCTAGCGGGGGGGCGGGAGAGACCCAGTACTTC. The rearrangement uses TRBV6-6 and TRBJ2-5, with 12 bases matching TRBD2. V gave up 8 bases and J gave up 4 bases; unmatched junction bases: 8. This CDR3 spans 15 amino acids. Looked up from germline, CDR1 is MNHNY and CDR2 is SVGAGI (reference sequence).

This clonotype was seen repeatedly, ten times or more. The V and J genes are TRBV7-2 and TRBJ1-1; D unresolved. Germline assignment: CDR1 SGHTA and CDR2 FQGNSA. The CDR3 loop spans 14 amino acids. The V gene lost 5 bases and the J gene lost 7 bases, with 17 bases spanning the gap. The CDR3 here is CASSAFRQNNEAFF. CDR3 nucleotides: TGTGCCAGCAGCGCCTTCAGGCAGAATAATGAAGCTTTCTTT.

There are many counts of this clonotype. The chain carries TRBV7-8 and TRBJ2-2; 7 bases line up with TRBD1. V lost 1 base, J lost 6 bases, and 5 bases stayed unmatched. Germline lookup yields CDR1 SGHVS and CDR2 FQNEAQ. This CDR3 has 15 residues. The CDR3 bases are TGTGCCAGCAGCTTAGAGAGGGGGCGATCCGGGGAGCTGTTTTTT. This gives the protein CASSLERGRSGELFF.

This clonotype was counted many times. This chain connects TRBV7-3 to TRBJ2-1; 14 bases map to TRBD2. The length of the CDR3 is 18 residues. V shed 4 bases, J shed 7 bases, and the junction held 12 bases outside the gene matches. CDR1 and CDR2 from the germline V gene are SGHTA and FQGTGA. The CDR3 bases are TGTGCCAGCAGCTCCTCCTTGACTAGCGGGGGGGCTGAAAATGAGCAGTTCTTC. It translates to CASSSSLTSGGAENEQFF.

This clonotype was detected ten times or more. DNA of the CDR3: TGTGCCAGCAGTCCGGGGGCAGGGATCGAGCAGTACTTC. Amino acid sequence: CASSPGAGIEQYF. The gene calls are TRBV28 and TRBJ2-7, with D perhaps given as TRBD1 or TRBD2 (6 bases each). The germline gives CDR1 MDHEN, CDR2 SYDVKM. V lost 5 bases to trimming and J lost 6 bases, with 14 bases between them. The CDR3 sequence is 13 residues long.

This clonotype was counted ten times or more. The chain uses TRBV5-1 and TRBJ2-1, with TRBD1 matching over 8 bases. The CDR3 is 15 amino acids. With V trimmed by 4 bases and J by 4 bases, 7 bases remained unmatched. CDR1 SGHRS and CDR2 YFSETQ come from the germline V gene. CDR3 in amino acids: CASSLGTGRYNEQFF. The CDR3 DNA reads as TGCGCCAGCAGCCTCGGGACAGGCCGATACAATGAGCAGTTCTTC.

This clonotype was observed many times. The CDR3 spells CASRSTGKYEQYF. Here the CDR3 DNA reads TGTGCCAGCAGGTCGACAGGGAAGTACGAGCAGTACTTC. The chain joins TRBV7-2 to TRBJ2-7; the match to TRBD1 covers 7 bases. CDR3 size: 13 residues. Germline V gene data show CDR1 as SGHTA and CDR2 as FQGNSA. The V segment lost 6 bases and the J segment 4 bases; nucleotides outside the gene matches: 6.

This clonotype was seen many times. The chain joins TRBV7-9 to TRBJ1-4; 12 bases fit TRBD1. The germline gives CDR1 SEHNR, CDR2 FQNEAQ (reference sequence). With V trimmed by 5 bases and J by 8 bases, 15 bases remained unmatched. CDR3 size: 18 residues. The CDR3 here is CASSGVTGQGAMREKLFF. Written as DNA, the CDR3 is TGTGCCAGCAGCGGCGTTACGGGACAGGGGGCGATGCGCGAAAAACTGTTTTTT.